These 29 T cell receptor beta chains originate from one sample sequenced in a study of T cells after somatic rescue of genetic block. The assay was immunoSEQ multiplex PCR, and TCRdb's table has in-frame clones only and misses some. The sample consists of about 67,000 clones, 92% of them appearing once. Sequenced material: peripheral blood mononuclear cells (PBMCs). The receptor source for this set is a man aged 40-55 years.

The V and J genes are TRBV7-2 and TRBJ1-4, with 9 bases lining up with TRBD1. The junction had 6 bases not matched to a gene; V was cut back by 5 bases and J by 8 bases. The CDR3 is 14 residues long. Germline V lookup: CDR1 SGHTA, CDR2 FQGNSA. The chain's CDR3 is CASSRDRGEEKLFF. The CDR3 DNA reads TGTGCCAGCAGCCGAGACAGGGGGGAAGAAAAACTGTTTTTT.

CDR3 coding DNA: TGTGCCAGTCGGACAGGCTACAATGAGCAGTTCTTC. As protein: CASRTGYNEQFF. The genes are TRBV6-5 and TRBJ2-1, with 7 bases fitting TRBD1. The CDR3 is made up of 12 amino acids. V dropped 9 bases and J dropped 3; count of bases not matched to a gene: 2. The germline gives CDR1 MNHEY, CDR2 SVGAGI.

A single count supports this clone. This sequence joins TRBV2 and TRBJ2-7; the D is unclear. The germline V and J ends were trimmed by 6 bases and 5 bases, with 11 bases remaining between them. CDR3 length: 12 residues. The germline V gene has CDR1 SNHLY and CDR2 FYNNEI. CDR3 nucleotides: TGTGCCAGCAGGACGGTTCTCGACGAGCAGTACTTC. It translates to CASRTVLDEQYF.

This chain connects TRBV7-3 to TRBJ2-1, with 7 bases that match TRBD1. The CDR3 runs 15 residues. V shed 3 bases and J 4 bases; nucleotides not matched to a gene: 6. CDR1 is SGHTA, CDR2 FQGTGA, per germline. DNA of the CDR3: TGTGCCAGCAGCTTCAGGGGGTCTTCTTACAATGAGCAGTTCTTC. Protein product: CASSFRGSSYNEQFF.

The V and J genes are TRBV11-2 and TRBJ1-6; tentative D call: TRBD1 (5 bases). This CDR3 has 18 residues. Germline loops: CDR1 SGHAT, CDR2 FQNNGV. V shed 3 bases and J shed 0 bases, with 15 bases lying between them. This chain's CDR3 is CASSFPGGRSSYNSPLHF. The CDR3 bases are TGTGCCAGCAGCTTCCCGGGGGGACGAAGCTCCTATAATTCACCCCTCCACTTT.

J is TRBJ1-3 and V is TRBV6-6; 7 positions match TRBD1. The V segment lost 6 bases and the J segment 0 bases; nucleotides outside the gene matches: 2. The germline gives CDR1 MNHNY, CDR2 SVGAGI (reference sequence). The CDR3 spans 14 residues. CDR3 amino acids: CASSRDSSGNTIYF. In DNA, the CDR3 is TGTGCCAGCAGCAGGGACAGCTCTGGAAACACCATATATTTT.

The chain carries TRBV5-6 and TRBJ2-7; weak D call: TRBD1 (5 bases). Trimming pared 4 bases from V and 1 base from J, leaving 12 bases between. The CDR3 covers 14 residues. Germline V gives CDR1 SGHDT, CDR2 YYEEEE. CDR3 in amino acids: CASSPKPGSYEQYF. The CDR3 DNA sequence: TGTGCCAGCAGCCCTAAACCAGGGTCCTACGAGCAGTACTTC.

This chain uses TRBV6-6 with TRBJ1-2, with TRBD1 identical over 7 bases. Germline assignment: CDR1 MNHNY and CDR2 SVGAGI (reference sequence). Trimming cost V 6 bases and J 5 bases; bases outside gene matches: 6. The CDR3 has 13 amino acids. The CDR3 nucleotides are TGTGCCAGCAGCCTTGACAGGGTATATGGCTACACCTTC. Its translation: CASSLDRVYGYTF.

The chain is built from TRBV5-1 and TRBJ1-1; no clear D gene. The V end lost 4 bases, the J end lost 2 bases, and 9 bases lay between the germline ends. The germline V gene encodes CDR1 SGHRS and CDR2 YFSETQ. CDR3 size: 13 residues. The CDR3 region has the DNA TGCGCCAGCAGCCCGGGAATAAACACTGAAGCTTTCTTT. Its protein product is CASSPGINTEAFF.

This rearrangement joins TRBV28 to TRBJ2-1; TRBD2 agrees at 8 bases. V was clipped by 8 bases and J by 2 bases; unmatched bases: 8. Per the germline V gene, CDR1 is MDHEN and CDR2 is SYDVKM. The CDR3 extends over 15 amino acids. In DNA, the CDR3 is TGTGCCAGCGCCACGGGGGGGGCCACCTACAATGAGCAGTTCTTC. It yields the protein CASATGGATYNEQFF.

V and J are TRBV4-3 and TRBJ2-7; TRBD1 might be the D (5 bases). Between the trimmed V and J ends, which lost 1 base and 2 bases, there was a span of 12 bases. Germline CDR1 reads LGHNA; CDR2 reads YSLEER. CDR3 length: 15 amino acids. The CDR3 DNA is TGCGCCAGCAGCCAAGTCTACCAGGGTCCCTACGAGCAGTACTTC. The encoded protein is CASSQVYQGPYEQYF.

This clone was seen a single time. This sequence joins TRBV27 and TRBJ2-3, with D maybe TRBD2 (6 bases). V lost 3 bases and J lost 0, with 7 bases in between. The CDR3 has 14 residues. Germline V CDR1 and CDR2: MNHEY, SMNVEV (reference sequence). DNA for the CDR3: TGTGCCAGCAGTTTTCGGGAGAGCACAGATACGCAGTATTTT. This translates into CASSFRESTDTQYF.

The chain joins TRBV19 to TRBJ2-3, with 9 bases identical to TRBD2. Trimming cost V 5 bases and J 4 bases; bases outside gene matches: 7. Germline CDR1 and CDR2: LNHDA and SQIVND (reference sequence). The CDR3 loop spans 15 amino acids. CDR3 loop: CASSLSGGPADTQYF. CDR3 bases: TGTGCCAGTAGTCTAAGCGGGGGGCCCGCAGATACGCAGTATTTT.

This chain connects TRBV19 to TRBJ2-7; 7 nucleotides agree with TRBD1. Germline-derived CDR1 and CDR2 are LNHDA and SQIVND (reference sequence). J gave up 3 bases and V 4 bases, and 6 bases lay outside the gene matches. This CDR3 is built from 14 residues. The CDR3 bases are TGTGCCAGTAGTACTGCGTCAGGGGGCTACGAGCAGTACTTC. Its translation: CASSTASGGYEQYF.

This chain joins TRBV4-3 and TRBJ2-1; D remains ambiguous. Trimming took 0 bases from V and 5 from J, leaving 11 bases between them. The length of the CDR3 is 15 residues. Looked up from germline, CDR1 is LGHNA and CDR2 is YSLEER. CDR3 protein: CASSQDPRQDNEQFF. The CDR3 DNA reads as TGCGCCAGCAGCCAAGATCCCAGGCAGGACAATGAGCAGTTCTTC.

The CDR3 protein is CASSLASLGELFF. The CDR3 DNA reads as TGTGCCAGCAGCTTAGCGTCTTTGGGGGAGCTGTTTTTT. The chain employs TRBV7-9 and TRBJ2-2; no reliable D call. V lost 0 bases and J 8 bases, leaving 7 bases between the germline ends. This CDR3 spans 13 amino acids. Germline V gene data show CDR1 as SEHNR and CDR2 as FQNEAQ (reference sequence).

V and J are TRBV7-2 and TRBJ2-5; TRBD2 matches at 9 bases. This CDR3 has 15 amino acids. Per germline, CDR1 SGHTA and CDR2 FQGNSA. With V trimmed by 5 bases and J by 6 bases, 10 bases remained unmatched. The CDR3 loop reads CASSTGRGGGKTQYF. The CDR3 region has the DNA TGTGCCAGCAGCACAGGGCGGGGGGGTGGAAAGACCCAGTACTTC.

V gene TRBV2 combines with J gene TRBJ2-5, with D possibly being TRBD1 or TRBD2 (5 bases each). Germline V gives CDR1 SNHLY, CDR2 FYNNEI. The CDR3 totals 12 residues. Trimming removed 8 bases at V and 5 bases at J, with 12 bases between. The CDR3, as DNA: TGTGCCAGCTCCTGGGGGATGGAGACCCAGTACTTC. Translation gives CASSWGMETQYF.

The chain uses TRBV5-1 and TRBJ2-1, with D perhaps being TRBD1 or TRBD2 (5 bases each). The CDR3 has 14 amino acids. The V end was cut by 6 bases, the J end by 8 bases, with 18 bases between. Germline CDR1 SGHRS, CDR2 YFSETQ. DNA of the CDR3: TGCGCCAGCAATACCGGGACCCCTGGCGATGAGCAGTTCTTC. It specifies CASNTGTPGDEQFF.

The chain has TRBV5-1 and TRBJ1-1, with D possibly being TRBD1 (6 bases). V dropped 0 bases and J dropped 1 base, with 10 bases sitting between them. The CDR3 covers 15 residues. CDR1 is SGHRS, CDR2 YFSETQ, per germline. As DNA, the CDR3 is TGCGCCAGCAGCTTGGACGGCAGGGGGAACACTGAAGCTTTCTTT. Its translation: CASSLDGRGNTEAFF.

The rearrangement joins TRBV6-4 to TRBJ2-3; weak D call: TRBD2 (5 bases). Germline V CDR1 and CDR2: MRHNA, SNTAGT. V shed 2 bases and J shed 0 bases, with 12 bases lying between them. The CDR3 is made up of 16 amino acids. The CDR3 here is CASSDRPSPSTDTQYF. CDR3 bases: TGTGCCAGCAGTGACCGACCTAGCCCAAGCACAGATACGCAGTATTTT.

The J gene is TRBJ1-2, the V gene TRBV5-4; 8 bases match TRBD1. V shed 4 bases, J shed 7 bases, and the junction held 12 bases outside the gene matches. This CDR3 has 15 residues. CDR1 and CDR2 from the germline V gene are SGHNT and YYREEE (reference sequence). The CDR3 DNA reads TGTGCCAGCAGCCCTGGACAGGGACGAATGGTTGGCTACACCTTC. Translation gives CASSPGQGRMVGYTF. Full variable domain (remainder filled in from reference TRBV5-4 and TRBJ1-2): ETGVTQSPTHLIKTRGQQVTLRCSSQSGHNTVSWYQQALGQGPQFIFQYYREEENGRGNFPPRFSGLQFPNYSSELNVNALELDDSALYLCASSPGQGRMVGYTFGSGTRLTVV.

The chain links TRBV7-9 to TRBJ2-3; D possibly uses TRBD1 or TRBD2 (5 bases each). CDR1 is SEHNR, CDR2 FQNEAQ, per germline (reference sequence). This CDR3 has 14 residues. V was trimmed by 8 bases and J by 0 bases, leaving 12 bases between them. CDR3 coding DNA: TGTGCCAGCGGGACGGGTGTGAGCACAGATACGCAGTATTTT. As protein: CASGTGVSTDTQYF.

This rearrangement joins TRBV6-4 to TRBJ2-1; 14 bases line up with TRBD2. The CDR3 has 18 amino acids. V was clipped by 0 bases and J by 10 bases; unmatched bases: 11. The V gene's germline CDR1 is MRHNA and CDR2 SNTAGT. The CDR3 DNA reads as TGTGCCAGCAGTGACTCCAGTAAGGGACTAGCGGGAGTACGGGAGCAGTTCTTC. This encodes CASSDSSKGLAGVREQFF.

The genes are TRBV28 and TRBJ2-7; TRBD1 agrees at 7 bases. Germline V gives CDR1 MDHEN, CDR2 SYDVKM. J lost 2 bases, V lost 6 bases, and 7 bases had no gene match. The CDR3 runs 14 residues. The CDR3 region has the DNA TGTGCCAGCAGGCCGACAGGGAGAGCCTACGAGCAGTACTTC. Its translation is CASRPTGRAYEQYF.

This rearrangement joins TRBV7-9 to TRBJ2-5; D gene ambiguous. Germline CDR1 SEHNR, CDR2 FQNEAQ (reference sequence). Trimming removed 0 bases at V and 5 bases at J, with 10 bases between. The CDR3 has 14 residues. Here the CDR3 DNA reads TGTGCCAGCAGCTTAGCTTTTAATAGGGAGACCCAGTACTTC. It specifies CASSLAFNRETQYF.

V usage is TRBV25-1 and J usage is TRBJ2-1; D unresolved. The CDR3 is 16 residues long. V gave up 1 base and J gave up 7 bases, with 17 bases separating them. CDR1 and CDR2 (germline): MGHDK, SYGVNS. CDR3 coding DNA: TGTGCCAGCAGTGAATTCGCGACTTCCCCCTCAAATGAGCAGTTCTTC. Translating it yields CASSEFATSPSNEQFF.

V gene TRBV7-2 combines with J gene TRBJ2-7; D perhaps matches TRBD2 (6 bases). V lost 5 bases to trimming and J lost 7 bases, with 12 bases between them. Germline CDR1 reads SGHTA; CDR2 reads FQGNSA. The CDR3 spans 12 residues. CDR3 in DNA: TGTGCCAGCAGCCCCACCCGGGGGGAGCAGTACTTC. It encodes CASSPTRGEQYF.

The chain carries TRBV4-1 and TRBJ1-4; 8 nucleotides align to TRBD1. From germline, CDR1 is MGHRA and CDR2 YSYEKL. The CDR3 contains 18 residues. V dropped 5 bases and J dropped 3; count of bases not matched to a gene: 14. The CDR3 protein is CASSTDARMGQANEKLFF. In DNA form, the CDR3 reads TGCGCCAGCAGCACAGATGCCCGTATGGGACAGGCTAATGAAAAACTGTTTTTT.